Reported below is one T cell receptor beta chain. This clonotype was picked up many times. Its binding antigen is unknown. Per-base qualities were not stored, and no clone one base away is much larger. The trim is 1 base for V and 0 bases for J, with a gap of 13 bases between the germline ends. Reading from cysteine to phenylalanine, the CDR3 counts 17 amino acids. CDR3 DNA is the only sequence kept; it has 51 bases, read in frame from the first base. Via the germline V gene (reference sequence), CDR1 is LGHDT and CDR2 YNNKEL. This record comes from a study of T-cell reconstitution after alpha-beta-depleted transplantation in children (TCRdb year 2016). Study-level background: T-cell immune reconstitution after TCRalphabeta/CD19-depleted allogeneic hematopoietic cell transplantation in children was quantitatively tracked in the study by means of TCR repertoire profiling.

What the study reported, not specific to this receptor: Over subsequent months, a decline in hyperexpanded clone frequencies was noted, and after one year, T-cell counts and TCRbeta diversity were mostly ascribed to newly produced T cells. In some patients, the high TCRbeta diversity seen at day 60 was put down to recipient T cells and intrathymic progenitors that had survived conditioning. The apparently early recovery of alphabetaT-cell counts about two months after transplant reportedly depended on only several hundred rapidly expanded clones that came from non-depleted graft cells.

Libraries were made using PCR. The reads were generated on an Illumina HiSeq 2500. To normalize quantification of the TCRbeta repertoire, the TCR libraries were built with molecular barcoding that relied on unique molecular identifiers. TCRdb reanalyzed the raw reads on its own, using fastp at Q25 for trimming and MiXCR for clone calling, and kept in-frame beta chains. One record per CDR3 amino acid sequence lists the most common genes and DNA. Here the sample has 60,000 to 100,000 distinct CDR3 sequences; 15% to 20% occur a single time. Clones ranked in the top ten supply about 51% of the sample. The sample's treatment or condition label, in plain terms: allogeneic hematopoietic cell transplantation with graft depleted of TCRalphabeta T cells and CD19 B cells. Transplant recipients were children who received TCRalphabeta/CD19-depleted allogeneic hematopoietic cell grafts.

The sequence links TRBV3-1 to TRBJ1-5; TRBD1 is possibly the D segment (5 matching bases). Sequencing was performed on PBMCs, mostly from graft donor cells, taken 360 days after TCRalphabeta/CD19-depleted stem cell transplant. The TCR originated in a male patient aged 2-10 years who had a stem cell transplant for acute lymphoblastic leukemia, so the T cells may come from the graft donor. The base sequence is TGTGCCAGCAGCCAAGGTTCCAGGGCCAATAGCAATCAGCCCCAGCATTTT. This translates into CASSQGSRANSNQPQHF.